These 32 T cell receptor beta chains came from one sample sequenced in a study of beta chain features in type 1 diabetes (dated by TCRdb to the late 2010s). Libraries were constructed by the immunoSEQ multiplex PCR assay. The entire amount of isolated RNA was reverse transcribed using the High Capacity cDNA Reverse Transcription Kit, so the sequenced TCRB transcripts were expressed ones. The table comes from immuneACCESS by way of TCRdb, which keeps in-frame sequences with V and J called. Part of the clones is missing from these tables; in studies checked, under half for an unresolved V gene and the rest for unknown reasons. The sample table shows about 360,000 clones, and roughly 13% are seen once. About 0.017% of the sample comes from the top ten. Sequences were obtained from naive CD4+ T cells from blood. Taken with the paper, the label for cell subset or site translates to: true naive CD4+ T cells. These receptors originate from a man between 18 and 35 years old in good health.

This clone was seen many times. V gene TRBV23-1 combines with J gene TRBJ2-7, with 9 bases that match TRBD2. TRBV23-1 is reported as an ORF; its role is uncertain. The V and J ends lost 7 bases and 7 bases, in that order; junction bases with no gene match: 8. There are 13 residues in the CDR3. As DNA, the CDR3 is TGCGCCAGCAACCCGGGACTAGCCGAAGAGCAGTACTTC. Amino acids: CASNPGLAEEQYF.

In this sample, this clone turned up a few times. V gene TRBV7-6 combines with J gene TRBJ1-6; D is unclear. Germline CDR1 is SGHVS and CDR2 is FNYEAQ. V was pared by 1 base and J by 9 bases, with 4 bases between. The CDR3 extends over 12 amino acids. The CDR3 is CASSLVFSPLHF. For the CDR3, the DNA is TGTGCCAGCAGCTTAGTCTTTTCACCCCTCCACTTT.

The chain joins TRBV5-1 to TRBJ2-3; a possible D gene is TRBD2 (7 bases). Germline CDR1 reads SGHRS; CDR2 reads YFSETQ. The germline V and J ends were trimmed by 0 bases and 7 bases, with 12 bases remaining between them. CDR3 length: 14 residues. The CDR3, as DNA: TGCGCCAGCAGCTTGGAAGGGGGAGGGAATACGCAGTATTTT. Translating it yields CASSLEGGGNTQYF. The entire variable domain, with the rest obtained from reference TRBV5-1 and TRBJ2-3, is as follows: KAGVTQTPRYLIKTRGQQVTLSCSPISGHRSVSWYQQTPGQGLQFLFEYFSETQRNKGNFPGRFSGRQFSNSRSEMNVSTLELGDSALYLCASSLEGGGNTQYFGPGTRLTVL.

The chain links TRBV2 to TRBJ2-3, with D possibly TRBD2 on 6 matching bases. The length of the CDR3 is 13 residues. V lost 7 bases to trimming and J lost 6 bases, with 14 bases between them. The V gene's germline CDR1 is SNHLY and CDR2 FYNNEI. CDR3 bases: TGTGCCAGCAATAGCGGAGCCCAGGATACGCAGTATTTT. This gives the protein CASNSGAQDTQYF.

This chain connects TRBV27 to TRBJ2-7; 7 bases fit TRBD1. Germline CDR1 is MNHEY and CDR2 is SMNVEV (reference sequence). J was trimmed by 2 bases and V by 3 bases; bases with no gene match: 7. This CDR3 has 15 amino acids. For the CDR3, the DNA is TGTGCCAGCAGTTTTCAAACGGGACAGACCTACGAGCAGTACTTC. Translation gives CASSFQTGQTYEQYF.

This clone appeared a single time. J is TRBJ2-1 and V is TRBV7-7; maybe TRBD1 (6 bases). The length of the CDR3 is 13 residues. Germline V gene sequence: CDR1 SSHAT, CDR2 FNYEAQ (reference sequence). The V end lost 4 bases, the J end lost 9 bases, and 13 bases lay between the germline ends. In DNA, the CDR3 is TGTGCCAGCAGCTCCGGGACAAACACTGAGCAGTTCTTC. Amino acids: CASSSGTNTEQFF.

The V gene is TRBV4-2, the J gene TRBJ2-1; D may be TRBD2 (6 bases). CDR3 size: 15 residues. Germline values: CDR1 LGHNA, CDR2 YNFKEQ. V dropped 4 bases and J dropped 9 bases, with 19 bases sitting between them. Here the CDR3 reads CASSLMRTTAGEQFF. DNA for the CDR3: TGTGCCAGCAGCCTAATGCGGACGACAGCGGGTGAGCAGTTCTTC.

The V call is TRBV7-9, the J call TRBJ2-7; TRBD1 matches at 7 bases. Trimming at V came to 1 base and at J to 2 bases, leaving 2 bases not matched to a gene. Germline V gene sequence: CDR1 SEHNR, CDR2 FQNEAQ (reference sequence). This CDR3 is 14 amino acids long. The CDR3 DNA reads TGTGCCAGCAGCTTAGGGACAGGTCCCTACGAGCAGTACTTC. Protein: CASSLGTGPYEQYF.

The chain uses TRBV7-9 and TRBJ1-5; D is ambiguous. Deletions cut 5 bases from V and 1 base from J, with 3 bases between. The length of the CDR3 is 12 residues. From germline, CDR1 is SEHNR and CDR2 FQNEAQ (reference sequence). The CDR3 protein is CASSPSNQPQHF. The CDR3 bases are TGTGCCAGCAGCCCGAGCAATCAGCCCCAGCATTTT.

The genes are TRBV5-5 and TRBJ1-2, with 8 bases that match TRBD1. This CDR3 spans 13 amino acids. Germline CDR1 SGHKS, CDR2 YYEKEE (reference sequence). After removal of 2 bases from V and 3 bases from J, the junction contained 0 bases not matched to a gene. This CDR3 reads CASSLQGDYGYTF. The CDR3 bases are TGTGCCAGCAGCTTACAGGGGGACTATGGCTACACCTTC.

This sequence joins TRBV25-1 and TRBJ2-7; 7 bases are shared with TRBD2. The CDR3 covers 15 residues. Germline V CDR1 and CDR2: MGHDK, SYGVNS. With 3 bases clipped from V and 6 bases from J, the junction kept 11 bases outside the gene matches. CDR3 nucleotide sequence: TGTGCCAGCAGTGATCACTGGGGGAGGGCAGGCGAGCAGTACTTC. This sequence encodes CASSDHWGRAGEQYF.

This clone appeared a few times. The rearrangement links TRBV13 to TRBJ2-3, with 9 bases fitting TRBD2. The germline V gene has CDR1 PRHDT and CDR2 FYEKMQ (reference sequence). After removal of 6 bases from V and 2 bases from J, the junction contained 6 bases not matched to a gene. The CDR3 is 15 residues long. The CDR3 loop is CASRGTSPLTDTQYF. Here the CDR3 DNA reads TGTGCCAGCAGAGGGACTAGCCCACTCACAGATACGCAGTATTTT.

The chain employs TRBV30 and TRBJ1-5; TRBD1 might be the D (5 bases). This CDR3 has 18 amino acids. With 1 base removed from V and 1 base from J, the gap between germline ends came to 20 bases. CDR1 GTSNPN and CDR2 SVGIG come from the germline V gene (reference sequence). The CDR3 protein is CAWSEGQGLFTSNQPQHF. CDR3 DNA: TGTGCCTGGAGTGAGGGGCAGGGTCTTTTTACAAGCAATCAGCCCCAGCATTTT.

The rearrangement links TRBV15 to TRBJ2-7; 7 positions match TRBD1. The CDR3 covers 14 residues. The V gene end was trimmed by 1 base and the J gene end by 6 bases; junction bases not matched to a gene: 6. Germline CDR1 is LNHNV and CDR2 is YYDKDF (reference sequence). CDR3 coding DNA: TGTGCCACCAGCAGAGTCCGCGACAGGGCCGAGCAGTACTTC. It specifies CATSRVRDRAEQYF.

The chain uses TRBV10-3 and TRBJ1-1; 9 bases line up with TRBD1. Germline V lookup: CDR1 ENHRY, CDR2 SYGVKD. The CDR3 is 17 amino acids. V shed 4 bases and J 1 base; nucleotides not matched to a gene: 10. The DNA of the CDR3 is TGTGCCATCAGTGGCGGGACAGGGCCGGCCTCGAACACTGAAGCTTTCTTT. As protein: CAISGGTGPASNTEAFF.

The V call is TRBV21-1, the J call TRBJ2-7; TRBD2, as called in the table, went unchecked against the DNA. TRBV21-1 is a pseudogene. CDR3 length: 16 amino acids. CDR3 in amino acids: CASSKKSAHGYYEQYF. CDR3 nucleotide sequence: TGTGCCAGCAGCAAAAAATCAGCGCACGGATACTACGAGCAGTACTTC.

This clone was detected only a few times. The chain couples TRBV10-3 to TRBJ2-1, with 9 nucleotides matching TRBD1. V lost 10 bases and J lost 6; bases outside the gene matches: 7. This CDR3 has 13 residues. CDR1 ENHRY and CDR2 SYGVKD come from the germline V gene. Here the CDR3 reads CATERTGVNEQFF. CDR3 nucleotides: TGTGCCACCGAACGGACAGGGGTCAATGAGCAGTTCTTC.

This clone turned up a few times. This chain uses TRBV19 with TRBJ2-1; 10 bases are a match to TRBD1. Germline V gene data show CDR1 as LNHDA and CDR2 as SQIVND (reference sequence). The CDR3 covers 17 residues. V shed 6 bases, J shed 6 bases, and the junction held 14 bases outside the gene matches. The CDR3 is CASSTPRDRGPVNEQFF. Written as DNA, the CDR3 is TGTGCCAGTAGCACCCCCAGAGACAGGGGGCCGGTCAATGAGCAGTTCTTC.

The table lists this clone with a few counts. J is TRBJ2-1 and V is TRBV2; no firm D call. V was clipped by 2 bases and J by 0 bases, with 8 bases between them. CDR3 length equals 15 residues. Germline V CDR1 and CDR2: SNHLY, FYNNEI. The CDR3 DNA sequence: TGTGCCAGCAGTGAATTAGTCGGCTCCTACAATGAGCAGTTCTTC. This encodes CASSELVGSYNEQFF.

J is TRBJ2-5 and V is TRBV11-2; TRBD2 might be the D (5 bases). CDR3 length: 15 amino acids. The germline V gene has CDR1 SGHAT and CDR2 FQNNGV. The V end lost 5 bases, the J end lost 4 bases, and 17 bases lay between the germline ends. For the CDR3, the DNA is TGTGCCAGCAGCCCAGACGGGCTAGAGGGAGAGACCCAGTACTTC. It codes for CASSPDGLEGETQYF.

A few counts support this clone. CDR3 amino acids: CASSLGAGAGEQYF. In nucleotides, the CDR3 is TGTGCCAGCTCCCTTGGCGCAGGGGCGGGCGAGCAGTACTTC. V gene TRBV18 combines with J gene TRBJ2-7; tentative D call: TRBD1 (6 bases). CDR1 is KGHSH, CDR2 LQKENI, per germline. V lost 6 bases to trimming and J lost 6 bases, with 18 bases between them. The CDR3 extends over 14 amino acids.

In regard to this clone: Compared with germline, one end of the junction differs, possibly owing to a read error. The chain employs TRBV10-3 and TRBJ2-3; D possibly corresponds to TRBD2 (6 bases). This CDR3 is 15 amino acids long. Germline V CDR1 and CDR2: ENHRY, SYGVKD. The CDR3: CAITETGESTDTQYF. CDR3 DNA sequence: TGTGCCATCACTGAGACGGGGGAAAGCACAGATACGCAGTATTTT.

This clone was seen more than once but under ten times. The chain joins TRBV2 to TRBJ2-1; 7 bases are a match to TRBD1. Losses at the gene ends were 6 bases for V and 4 bases for J; bases not matched to a gene: 9. This CDR3 region has 15 residues. Germline V gene data show CDR1 as SNHLY and CDR2 as FYNNEI. The DNA of the CDR3 is TGTGCCAGCAGGCCCAACAGGGGCGAATACAATGAGCAGTTCTTC. Translation: CASRPNRGEYNEQFF.

The chain uses TRBV7-3 and TRBJ1-2; possibly TRBD1 for D (6 bases). The germline V gene encodes CDR1 SGHTA and CDR2 FQGTGA. The CDR3 extends over 13 amino acids. Trimming removed 3 bases from V and 6 bases from J, with 11 bases in between. CDR3 coding DNA: TGTGCCAGCAGCTTTAAGGGGGGGGATGGCTACACCTTC. Translation: CASSFKGGDGYTF.

This clone was found a few times. The genes are TRBV29-1 and TRBJ2-7, with 12 bases matching TRBD1. Germline V gene sequence: CDR1 SQVTM, CDR2 ANQGSEA. Trimming at V came to 3 bases and at J to 6 bases, leaving 9 bases not matched to a gene. The CDR3 runs 15 residues. The CDR3 DNA sequence: TGCAGCGTTGATTTTTGGGGACAGGGGGCGGGCGAGCAGTACTTC. Translated: CSVDFWGQGAGEQYF.

This sequence joins TRBV9 and TRBJ2-2; TRBD1 is a possible D gene (6 bases). Deletions cut 4 bases from V and 2 bases from J, with 9 bases between. The CDR3 totals 14 residues. Germline V gene sequence: CDR1 SGDLS, CDR2 YYNGEE. The DNA of the CDR3 is TGTGCCAGCAGCCAGGGACACAACACCGGGGAGCTGTTTTTT. Protein sequence: CASSQGHNTGELFF.

V gene TRBV5-4 combines with J gene TRBJ2-4; tentatively, D is TRBD1 (5 bases). V lost 0 bases, J lost 2 bases, and 15 bases lay in between. Germline CDR1 reads SGHNT; CDR2 reads YYREEE (reference sequence). The CDR3 loop spans 17 amino acids. CDR3 bases: TGTGCCAGCAGCTTGGCGCCGGACACCGGGTCCAAAAACATTCAGTACTTC. It yields the protein CASSLAPDTGSKNIQYF.

The chain combines TRBV6-5 with TRBJ2-3, with D hard to call. CDR1 is MNHEY, CDR2 SVGAGI, per germline. The V end was cut by 2 bases, the J end by 3 bases, with 6 bases between. The CDR3 has 13 amino acids. The CDR3 loop reads CASSYQWTDTQYF. Written as DNA, the CDR3 is TGTGCCAGCAGTTACCAGTGGACAGATACGCAGTATTTT.

The chain combines TRBV7-9 with TRBJ1-2; 7 nucleotides line up with TRBD1. The CDR3 extends over 15 amino acids. Germline-derived CDR1 and CDR2 are SEHNR and FQNEAQ (reference sequence). Germline trimming cut 2 bases from V and 2 bases from J; bases unmatched to any gene: 5. In nucleotides, the CDR3 is TGTGCCAGCAGCTTATGGGGGACAGACAACTATGGCTACACCTTC. Amino acid sequence: CASSLWGTDNYGYTF.

This clone appeared a few times. The V call is TRBV9, the J call TRBJ2-1; 8 bases map to TRBD2. CDR3 size: 16 residues. Germline V gene data show CDR1 as SGDLS and CDR2 as YYNGEE. With V trimmed by 4 bases and J by 6 bases, 12 bases remained unmatched. In DNA form, the CDR3 reads TGTGCCAGCAGCCCAGAGGGGCGGGGGGTCCTCAATGAGCAGTTCTTC. This gives the protein CASSPEGRGVLNEQFF.

This clone was recorded a few times. The gene calls are TRBV4-3 and TRBJ1-6; tentative D call: TRBD1 (5 bases). Trimming pared 5 bases from V and 0 bases from J, leaving 14 bases between. The CDR3 totals 17 residues. CDR1 and CDR2 from the germline V gene are LGHNA and YSLEER. Written as DNA, the CDR3 is TGCGCCAGCAGCTCACGGTTCCAGGGCTCCTATAATTCACCCCTCCACTTT. This sequence encodes CASSSRFQGSYNSPLHF.

This clone has just a few counts. The rearrangement uses TRBV4-3 and TRBJ2-3; TRBD2 matches at 9 bases. CDR1 is LGHNA, CDR2 YSLEER, per germline. This CDR3 contains 14 residues. Trimming removed 6 bases from V and 4 bases from J; junction bases left unmatched: 5. The CDR3 region is CASSRLAESDTQYF. The CDR3 region has the DNA TGCGCCAGCAGTCGACTAGCGGAGTCAGATACGCAGTATTTT.